One T cell receptor (beta chain) is described in this entry. This sample stems from a study of blood T cell repertoires in COVID-19. Study background: The study drew acute and convalescent COVID-19 samples from the United States, Italy and Spain. PBMCs, B-cell-depleted T cells, or T cells were the source of the cDNA or gDNA that made up the material.

The V gene's germline CDR1 is MNHEY and CDR2 SVGAGI. This CDR3 comprises 15 residues. J gave up 4 bases and V 2 bases, and 7 bases lay outside the gene matches. Original processing methods: Nucleated cell number was recorded as an estimate derived from reference gene primer amplification. Using immunoSEQ multiplex PCR, the repertoire was profiled, and TCRdb retains in-frame clones only, with some absent. From that table come the V and J calls and clone size; the DNA was used to work out D and trimming. The sample lists some 250,000 clones, 88% occurring once. This TCR was recovered from a woman under 40 with acute or convalescent COVID-19. The specimen sequenced was peripheral blood. The chain links TRBV6-5 to TRBJ2-7; 8 bases align to TRBD2. CDR3 DNA sequence: TGTGCCAGCAGTTACCTTAGCGGGAAGGTGTACGAGCAGTACTTC. It yields the protein CASSYLSGKVYEQYF.